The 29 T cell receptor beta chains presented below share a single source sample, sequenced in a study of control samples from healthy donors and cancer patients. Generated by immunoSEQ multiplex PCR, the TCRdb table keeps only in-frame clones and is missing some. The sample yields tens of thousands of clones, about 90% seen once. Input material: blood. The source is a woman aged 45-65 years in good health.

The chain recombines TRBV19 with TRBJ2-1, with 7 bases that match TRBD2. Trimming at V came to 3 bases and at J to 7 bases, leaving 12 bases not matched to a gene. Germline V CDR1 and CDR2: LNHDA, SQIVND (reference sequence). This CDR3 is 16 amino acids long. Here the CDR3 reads CASSIARENRRNEQFF. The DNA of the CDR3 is TGTGCCAGTAGTATCGCGCGGGAGAATCGTCGGAATGAGCAGTTCTTC.

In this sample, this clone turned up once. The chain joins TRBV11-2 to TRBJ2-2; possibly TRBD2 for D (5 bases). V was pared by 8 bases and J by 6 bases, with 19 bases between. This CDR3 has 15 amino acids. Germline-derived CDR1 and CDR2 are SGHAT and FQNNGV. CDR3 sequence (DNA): TGTGCCAGCGGCCGTTATGGACTTCTAGCCGGGGAGCTGTTTTTT. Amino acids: CASGRYGLLAGELFF.

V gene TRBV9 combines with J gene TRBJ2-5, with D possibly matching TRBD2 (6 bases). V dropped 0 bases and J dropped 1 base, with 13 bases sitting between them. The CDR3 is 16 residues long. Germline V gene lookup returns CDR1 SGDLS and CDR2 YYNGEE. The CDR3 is CASSVAGSGPQETQYF. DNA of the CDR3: TGTGCCAGCAGCGTAGCCGGGAGTGGACCCCAAGAGACCCAGTACTTC. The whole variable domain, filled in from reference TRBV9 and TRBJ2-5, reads DSGVTQTPKHLITATGQRVTLRCSPRSGDLSVYWYQQSLDQGLQFLIQYYNGEERAKGNILERFSAQQFPDLHSELNLSSLELGDSALYFCASSVAGSGPQETQYFGPGTRLLVL.

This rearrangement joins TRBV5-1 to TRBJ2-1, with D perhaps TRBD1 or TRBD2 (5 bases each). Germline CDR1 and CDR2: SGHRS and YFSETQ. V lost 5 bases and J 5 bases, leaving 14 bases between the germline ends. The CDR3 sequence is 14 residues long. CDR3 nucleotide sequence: TGCGCCAGCAGAGAGGGACCAGATAACAATGAGCAGTTCTTC. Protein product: CASREGPDNNEQFF.

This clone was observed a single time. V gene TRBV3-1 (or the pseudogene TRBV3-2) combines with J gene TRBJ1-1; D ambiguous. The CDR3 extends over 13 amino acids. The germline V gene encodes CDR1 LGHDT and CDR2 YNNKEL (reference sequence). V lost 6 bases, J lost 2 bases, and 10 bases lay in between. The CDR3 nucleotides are TGTGCCAGCAGTTACGACGGAAACACTGAAGCTTTCTTT. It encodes CASSYDGNTEAFF.

The CDR3 DNA reads TGTGCCTCTGAAAGGGAGGGCACTGAAGCTTTCTTT. Translating gives CASEREGTEAFF. The chain joins TRBV6-5 to TRBJ1-1; D remains ambiguous. Per germline, CDR1 MNHEY and CDR2 SVGAGI. The CDR3 extends over 12 amino acids. Deletions cut 11 bases from V and 4 bases from J, with 14 bases between.

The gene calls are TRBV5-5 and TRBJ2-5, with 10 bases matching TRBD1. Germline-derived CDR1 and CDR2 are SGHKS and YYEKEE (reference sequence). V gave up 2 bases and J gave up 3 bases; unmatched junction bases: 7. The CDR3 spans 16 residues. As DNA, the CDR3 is TGTGCCAGCAGCTTTCAGTGGACAGGGGGGGAAGAGACCCAGTACTTC. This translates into CASSFQWTGGEETQYF.

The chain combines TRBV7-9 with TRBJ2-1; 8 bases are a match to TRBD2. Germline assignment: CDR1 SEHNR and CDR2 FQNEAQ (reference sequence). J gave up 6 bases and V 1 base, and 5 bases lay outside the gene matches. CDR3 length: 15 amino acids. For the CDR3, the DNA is TGTGCCAGCAGCTTAGGAAGCGGGAGAAGCAATGAGCAGTTCTTC. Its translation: CASSLGSGRSNEQFF.

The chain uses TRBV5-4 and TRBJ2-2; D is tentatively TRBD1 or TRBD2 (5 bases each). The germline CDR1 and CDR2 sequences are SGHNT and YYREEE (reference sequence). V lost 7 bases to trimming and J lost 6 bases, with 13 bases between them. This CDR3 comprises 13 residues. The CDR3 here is CASRGEPAGELFF. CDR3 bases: TGTGCCAGCCGAGGGGAGCCGGCCGGGGAGCTGTTTTTT.

Here the CDR3 DNA reads TGTGCCAGCAGCCCGGACTACCAAGAGACCCAGTACTTC. The encoded protein is CASSPDYQETQYF. The chain combines TRBV5-6 with TRBJ2-5, with D tentatively TRBD2 (5 bases). The germline V gene has CDR1 SGHDT and CDR2 YYEEEE. There are 13 residues in the CDR3. Trimming took 4 bases from V and 0 from J, leaving 7 bases between them.

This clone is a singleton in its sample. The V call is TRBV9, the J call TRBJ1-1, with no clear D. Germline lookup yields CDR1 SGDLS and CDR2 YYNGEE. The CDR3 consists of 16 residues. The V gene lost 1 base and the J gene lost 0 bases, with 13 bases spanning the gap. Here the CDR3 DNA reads TGTGCCAGCAGCGTATCAAACGGACGGCTGAACACTGAAGCTTTCTTT. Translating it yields CASSVSNGRLNTEAFF.

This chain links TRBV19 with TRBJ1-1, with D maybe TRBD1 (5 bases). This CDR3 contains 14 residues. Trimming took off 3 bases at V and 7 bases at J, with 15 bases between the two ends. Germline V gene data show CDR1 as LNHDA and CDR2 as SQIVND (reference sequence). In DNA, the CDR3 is TGTGCCAGTAGTATTGGCAGGGACGTTTTTGAAGCTTTCTTT. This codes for CASSIGRDVFEAFF.

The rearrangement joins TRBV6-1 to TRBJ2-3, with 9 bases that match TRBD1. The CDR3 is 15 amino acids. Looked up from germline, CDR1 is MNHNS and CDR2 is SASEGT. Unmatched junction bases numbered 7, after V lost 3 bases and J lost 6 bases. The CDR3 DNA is TGTGCCAGCAGTGACAGGGACAGGGTGTCCGATACGCAGTATTTT. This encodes CASSDRDRVSDTQYF.

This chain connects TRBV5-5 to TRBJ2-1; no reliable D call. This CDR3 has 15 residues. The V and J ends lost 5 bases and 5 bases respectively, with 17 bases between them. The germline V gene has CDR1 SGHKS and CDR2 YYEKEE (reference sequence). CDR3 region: CASSSLQIGNNEQFF. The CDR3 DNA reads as TGTGCCAGCAGTTCCCTCCAGATAGGGAACAATGAGCAGTTCTTC.

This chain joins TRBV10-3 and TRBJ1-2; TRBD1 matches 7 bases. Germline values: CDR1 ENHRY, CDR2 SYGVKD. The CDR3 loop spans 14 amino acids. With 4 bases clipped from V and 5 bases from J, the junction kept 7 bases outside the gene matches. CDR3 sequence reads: CAISVTGVGYGYTF. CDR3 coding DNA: TGTGCCATCAGTGTCACAGGGGTCGGGTATGGCTACACCTTC.

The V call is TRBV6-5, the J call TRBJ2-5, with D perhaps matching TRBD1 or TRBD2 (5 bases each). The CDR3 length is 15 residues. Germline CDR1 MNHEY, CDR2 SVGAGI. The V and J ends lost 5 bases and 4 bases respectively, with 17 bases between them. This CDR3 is CASSPIGGVGETQYF. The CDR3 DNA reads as TGTGCCAGCAGTCCTATTGGGGGAGTGGGAGAGACCCAGTACTTC.

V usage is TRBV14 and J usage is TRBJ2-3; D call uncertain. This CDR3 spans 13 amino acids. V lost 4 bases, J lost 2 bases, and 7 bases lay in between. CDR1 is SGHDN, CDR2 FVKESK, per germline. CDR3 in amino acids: CASSRLFTDTQYF. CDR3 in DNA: TGTGCCAGCAGCCGTCTCTTCACAGATACGCAGTATTTT.

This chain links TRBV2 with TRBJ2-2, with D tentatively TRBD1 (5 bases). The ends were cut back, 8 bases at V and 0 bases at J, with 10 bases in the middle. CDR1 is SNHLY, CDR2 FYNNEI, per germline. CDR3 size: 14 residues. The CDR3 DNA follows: TGTGCCAGCGTCCGACAGACGAACACCGGGGAGCTGTTTTTT. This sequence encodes CASVRQTNTGELFF. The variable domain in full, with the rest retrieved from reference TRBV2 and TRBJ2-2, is EPEVTQTPSHQVTQMGQEVILRCVPISNHLYFYWYRQILGQKVEFLVSFYNNEISEKSEIFDDQFSVERPDGSNFTLKIRSTKLEDSAMYFCASVRQTNTGELFFGEGSRLTVL.

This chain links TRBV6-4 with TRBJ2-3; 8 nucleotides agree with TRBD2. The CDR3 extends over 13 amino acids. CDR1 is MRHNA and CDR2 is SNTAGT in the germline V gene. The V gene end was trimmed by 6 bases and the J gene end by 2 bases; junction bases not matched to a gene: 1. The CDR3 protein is CASSGRATDTQYF. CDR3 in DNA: TGTGCCAGCAGCGGGAGGGCCACAGATACGCAGTATTTT.

The DNA of the CDR3 is TGTGCCAGCACCCCAGGGGGGACCCAAGAGACCCAGTACTTC. Residues: CASTPGGTQETQYF. The chain combines TRBV6-5 with TRBJ2-5, with D possibly matching TRBD1 (7 bases). CDR1 is MNHEY, CDR2 SVGAGI, per germline. Trimming took off 7 bases at V and 1 base at J, with 13 bases between the two ends. The CDR3 totals 14 residues.

In nucleotides, the CDR3 is TGTGCCAGCAGCACCGGGACAGGGGGAGAGCAGTTCTTC. As protein: CASSTGTGGEQFF. V is TRBV6-5 and J is TRBJ2-1; 11 bases align to TRBD1. V lost 6 bases to trimming and J lost 10 bases; unmatched junction nucleotides: 5. The length of the CDR3 is 13 residues. CDR1 MNHEY and CDR2 SVGAGI come from the germline V gene.

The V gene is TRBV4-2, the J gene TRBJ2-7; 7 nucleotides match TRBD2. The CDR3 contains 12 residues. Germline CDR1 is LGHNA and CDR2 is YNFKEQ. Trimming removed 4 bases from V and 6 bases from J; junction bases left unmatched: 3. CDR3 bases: TGTGCCAGCAGCCGGGGCGGGAGCGAGCAGTACTTC. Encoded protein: CASSRGGSEQYF.

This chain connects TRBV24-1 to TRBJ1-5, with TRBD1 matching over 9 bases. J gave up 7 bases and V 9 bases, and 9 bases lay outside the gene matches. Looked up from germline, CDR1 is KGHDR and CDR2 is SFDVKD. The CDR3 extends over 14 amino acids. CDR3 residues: CATASRDREQPQHF. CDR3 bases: TGTGCCACCGCCTCGAGGGACAGGGAACAGCCCCAGCATTTT.

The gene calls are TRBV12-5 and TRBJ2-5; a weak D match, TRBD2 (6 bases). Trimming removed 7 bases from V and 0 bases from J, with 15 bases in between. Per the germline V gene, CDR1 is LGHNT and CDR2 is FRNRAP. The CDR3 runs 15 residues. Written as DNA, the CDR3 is TGTGCTAGTGCCCAAGACCTAGCGCACCAAGAGACCCAGTACTTC. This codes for CASAQDLAHQETQYF. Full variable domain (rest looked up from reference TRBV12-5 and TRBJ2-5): DARVTQTPRHKVTEMGQEVTMRCQPILGHNTVFWYRQTMMQGLELLAYFRNRAPLDDSGMPKDRFSAEMPDATLATLKIQPSEPRDSAVYFCASAQDLAHQETQYFGPGTRLLVL.

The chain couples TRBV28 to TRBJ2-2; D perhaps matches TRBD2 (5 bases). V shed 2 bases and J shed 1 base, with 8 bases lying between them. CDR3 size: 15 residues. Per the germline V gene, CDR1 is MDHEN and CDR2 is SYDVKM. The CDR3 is CASSLVRENTGELFF. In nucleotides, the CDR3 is TGTGCCAGCAGTTTAGTTCGGGAGAACACCGGGGAGCTGTTTTTT.

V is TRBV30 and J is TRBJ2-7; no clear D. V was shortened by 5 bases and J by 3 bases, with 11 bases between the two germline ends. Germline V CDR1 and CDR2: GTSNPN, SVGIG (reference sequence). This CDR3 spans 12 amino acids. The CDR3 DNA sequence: TGTGCCTGGGCCTCTGAGGACTACGAGCAGTACTTC. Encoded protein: CAWASEDYEQYF.

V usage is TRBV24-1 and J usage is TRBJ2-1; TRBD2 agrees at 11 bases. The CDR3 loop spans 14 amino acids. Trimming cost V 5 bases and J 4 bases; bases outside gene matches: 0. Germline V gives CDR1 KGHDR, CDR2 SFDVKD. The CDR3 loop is CATSGLAGYNEQFF. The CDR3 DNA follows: TGTGCCACCAGTGGACTAGCGGGATACAATGAGCAGTTCTTC.

CDR3 bases: TGTGCCAGCAGTCCATATTTGATTGACAGTAACACTGAAGCTTTCTTT. Amino acid sequence: CASSPYLIDSNTEAFF. V is TRBV3-1 (or the pseudogene TRBV3-2) and J is TRBJ1-1; weak D call: TRBD1 (5 bases). V lost 6 bases and J lost 2, with 19 bases in between. Germline values: CDR1 LGHDT, CDR2 YNNKEL (reference sequence). The CDR3 sequence is 16 residues long.

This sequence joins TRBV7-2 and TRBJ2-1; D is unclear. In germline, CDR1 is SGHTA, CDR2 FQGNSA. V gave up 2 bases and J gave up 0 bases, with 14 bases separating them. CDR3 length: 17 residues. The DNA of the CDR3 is TGTGCCAGCAGCTTAAATCCGCGGTCGAGCTCCTACAATGAGCAGTTCTTC. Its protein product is CASSLNPRSSSYNEQFF.